This T cell receptor (beta chain) comes out of a study of T cell responses to AZD1222 COVID-19 vaccine. Recipients boosted at about 4 weeks or about 12 weeks are pooled. Libraries were prepared by immunoSEQ multiplex PCR; TCRdb keeps only in-frame clonotypes and omits some of them. The sample lists about 48,000 clones; over 75% were seen once. Trimming pared 4 bases from V and 5 bases from J, leaving 11 bases between. CDR1 and CDR2 (germline): MNHEY, SMNVEV (reference sequence). The CDR3 runs 13 residues. J is TRBJ1-1 and V is TRBV27; D call uncertain. The TCR originated in an adult who received the AZD1222 COVID-19 vaccine. The input for sequencing was peripheral blood, taken 28 days after the second AZD1222 dose. The CDR3 protein is CASSWMSGTEAFF. In DNA, the CDR3 is TGTGCCAGCAGTTGGATGTCGGGTACTGAAGCTTTCTTT.